The entry below describes one TCR beta chain. The libraries were made with immunoSEQ v3. The table came from immunoSEQ multiplex PCR; TCRdb's copy has only in-frame clones and leaves some out. The sample contains more than 45,000 clones, less than 85% of which appear only once. The sample belongs to a study of TIL therapy for anti-PD-1-resistant metastatic lung cancer. Study as a whole: Tumor harvest preceded PD-1/PD-L1 blockade, followed by nivolumab treatment.

The time point is: pre-treatment sample, taken before nivolumab and TIL therapy. The CDR3 sequence is 16 residues long. V lost 2 bases to trimming and J lost 7 bases, with 20 bases between them. The germline V gene has CDR1 SGHTA and CDR2 FQGNSA. The TCR comes from a person aged 25-80 years with non-small cell lung cancer. The sequencing used blood, collected at baseline. This chain uses TRBV7-2 with TRBJ1-1; D ambiguous. CDR3 in amino acids: CASSLLEALGPYEAFF. CDR3 bases: TGTGCCAGCAGCTTATTGGAGGCCCTAGGCCCCTATGAAGCTTTCTTT.